These 6 T cell receptor beta chains originate from one sample sequenced in a study of T-cell reconstitution after alpha-beta-depleted transplantation in children. It was with unique molecular identifiers that the TCRbeta library was prepared. One entry per CDR3 protein results from TCRdb running MiXCR on the PCR reads. The table includes about 230,000 distinct CDR3 sequences, approximately 11% detected once. The specimen comprised PBMCs, sampled before TCRalphabeta/CD19-depleted stem cell transplant. These receptors were collected from a child younger than two with acute myeloid leukemia, due to receive a stem cell transplant.

The chain uses TRBV20-1 and TRBJ2-7; TRBD1 matches at 8 bases. In germline, CDR1 is DFQATT, CDR2 SNEGSKA (reference sequence). The ends lost 4 bases at V and 3 bases at J; junction bases unmatched: 2. The CDR3 runs 12 residues. The CDR3 region has the DNA TGCAGTGCTATGGACAGGGACTACGAGCAGTACTTC. This translates into CSAMDRDYEQYF.

Many counts were recorded for this clonotype. V is TRBV20-1 and J is TRBJ1-5, with D tentatively TRBD1 (6 bases). V was pared by 3 bases and J by 0 bases, with 12 bases between. The CDR3 sequence is 15 residues long. Per germline, CDR1 DFQATT and CDR2 SNEGSKA (reference sequence). The CDR3 reads CSARKRGNSNQPQHF. CDR3 bases: TGCAGTGCTAGGAAAAGGGGGAATAGCAATCAGCCCCAGCATTTT.

This clonotype has ten or more counts. The genes are TRBV6-5 and TRBJ2-7; the D call may be TRBD1 or TRBD2 (5 bases each). This CDR3 is built from 15 residues. V lost 4 bases and J lost 1, with 14 bases in between. Germline V CDR1 and CDR2: MNHEY, SVGAGI. The CDR3 DNA reads TGTGCCAGCAGTTTGAGAGGGCAGGGTTCCTACGAGCAGTACTTC. Translated, it gives CASSLRGQGSYEQYF.

At least ten counts were recorded for this clonotype. The V call is TRBV7-9, the J call TRBJ2-1; 8 nucleotides align to TRBD2. Germline-derived CDR1 and CDR2 are SEHNR and FQNEAQ (reference sequence). The CDR3 is 14 residues long. Trimming removed 5 bases from V and 9 bases from J; junction bases left unmatched: 9. In nucleotides, the CDR3 is TGTGCCAGCAGCCACATAGCGGGACTAGTTGAGCAGTTCTTC. Amino acid sequence: CASSHIAGLVEQFF. The complete variable domain, with remaining parts taken from reference TRBV7-9 and TRBJ2-1, reads DTGVSQNPRHKITKRGQNVTFRCDPISEHNRLYWYRQTLGQGPEFLTYFQNEAQLEKSRLLSDRFSAERPKGSFSTLEIQRTEQGDSAMYLCASSHIAGLVEQFFGPGTRLTVL.

This clonotype was picked up many times. V and J are TRBV14 and TRBJ1-3; 11 bases are a match to TRBD1. CDR3 length: 17 amino acids. Per germline, CDR1 SGHDN and CDR2 FVKESK. After removal of 2 bases from V and 3 bases from J, the junction contained 6 bases not matched to a gene. The CDR3 loop reads CASSQQPGQGVGNTIYF. For the CDR3, the DNA is TGTGCCAGCAGCCAACAACCGGGACAGGGGGTTGGAAACACCATATATTTT.

In its sample, this clonotype was seen many times. V gene TRBV28 combines with J gene TRBJ1-1; possibly TRBD1 for D (5 bases). The CDR3 is 14 amino acids. Per germline, CDR1 MDHEN and CDR2 SYDVKM. V was trimmed by 3 bases and J by 3 bases, leaving 11 bases between them. The DNA for the CDR3 is TGTGCCAGCAGTTTCCCGGGACTGTACACTGAAGCTTTCTTT. Translated: CASSFPGLYTEAFF.